The clone carrying this TCR beta chain has more than one count but fewer than ten. The antigen remains undetermined. TCRdb reprocessed the RT-PCR reads via MiXCR and lists one record per CDR3 protein. Altogether approximately 480,000 distinct CDR3 sequences are present, 10% to 11% being singletons, with the ten largest covering 10% to 15%. The data belong to a study of response to subunit inactivated influenza vaccine. CDR1 is SGHNT, CDR2 YENEEA, per germline. J lost 7 bases, V lost 5 bases, and 9 bases had no gene match. The CDR3 extends over 16 amino acids. Whole-study findings and limits: Authors suggested each seasonal influenza vaccination recruits few new T cells.

The clonotype originates from a man aged 50 or older who received an inactivated influenza vaccine. Source: PBMCs from blood, taken 45 days after vaccination. V and J are TRBV11-3 and TRBJ2-1; 12 bases map to TRBD2. The CDR3 DNA reads TGTGCCAGCAGCCCCGGACTAGCGGGGTTAGGTAATGAGCAGTTCTTC. This encodes CASSPGLAGLGNEQFF.